This entry is about one T cell receptor beta chain. The antigen is unknown. This record belongs to a study of cytomegalovirus exposure and HLA in healthy donors. The V end was cut by 4 bases, the J end by 3 bases, with 10 bases between. Germline V gene lookup returns CDR1 MDHEN and CDR2 SYDVKM. The CDR3 sequence is 14 residues long. The PCR used 60 Vbeta and 13 Jbeta primers. Under the authors' procedure: Later work found 80 million or so unique TCR beta chains, with about 10 million shared. The assay was immunoSEQ multiplex PCR, and TCRdb's table has in-frame clones only and misses some. The D gene and trimming were derived from the DNA, and the V and J assignments and clone size from that table. Seen in this sample are tens of thousands of clones; the ten most common clones hold 4.5% to 5%. Findings of the study overall: The analysis excluded some indistinguishable V segments, including TRBV6-2 and TRBV6-3. Follow-up analysis seemed to connect common viral pathogens with several of the most significant clusters identified. A previous analysis found most TCR beta V segments productive roughly 87% or roughly 30% of the time.

This clonotype originated in a woman aged 40 to 50 in good health and CMV-seropositive. The chain uses TRBV28 and TRBJ1-5; weak D call: TRBD1 (5 bases). The sequencing sample was made of PBMCs. CDR3 nucleotide sequence: TGTGCCAGCAGTTATGGAGGGACCAATCAGCCCCAGCATTTT. Translation gives CASSYGGTNQPQHF.